These 26 T cell receptor beta chains were all obtained from the same sample, sequenced in a study of ipilimumab plus nivolumab after autologous stem cell transplantation. Repertoires were generated with immunoSEQ multiplex PCR, while TCRdb's copy carries only in-frame clones and drops some. The table records about 15,000 clones, about 77% of them present only once. Sequenced material: PBMCs, taken in a trial of ipilimumab plus nivolumab as post-transplant consolidation. The receptors stem from a male donor with diffuse large B-cell lymphoma.

The chain uses TRBV19 and TRBJ2-5; TRBD2 matches at 7 bases. The J call may be faulty, since TRBJ2-7 better matches the DNA end. The germline CDR1 and CDR2 sequences are LNHDA and SQIVND (reference sequence). The CDR3 sequence is 15 residues long. CDR3 region: CASSSTSVSSYEQYF. The CDR3 coding sequence is TGTGCCAGTAGTAGTACTAGCGTTAGCTCCTACGAGCAGTACTTC.

The rearrangement uses TRBV7-9 and TRBJ2-1; 11 positions match TRBD2. From germline, CDR1 is SEHNR and CDR2 FQNEAQ (reference sequence). The CDR3 consists of 15 residues. Trimming removed 5 bases from V and 9 bases from J; junction bases left unmatched: 9. The CDR3 DNA reads TGTGCCAGCAGCCCATTAGCGGGGGGGCTAGTTGAGCAGTTCTTC. It specifies CASSPLAGGLVEQFF.

The chain employs TRBV10-1 and TRBJ1-2; D is perhaps TRBD1 (5 bases). Trimming shortened V by 7 bases and J by 3 bases, and 9 bases separated the two germline ends. The CDR3 has 12 residues. CDR1 and CDR2 (germline): WNHNN, SYGVQD (reference sequence). DNA for the CDR3: TGCGCCAGCATCGCGACAGACTATGGCTACACCTTC. It specifies CASIATDYGYTF.

V and J are TRBV7-9 and TRBJ2-2; 7 bases line up with TRBD1. CDR3 length equals 16 residues. From germline, CDR1 is SEHNR and CDR2 FQNEAQ (reference sequence). V gave up 5 bases and J gave up 3 bases; unmatched junction bases: 9. The CDR3 sequence: CASSIRTGLDTGELFF. The CDR3 DNA follows: TGTGCCAGCAGCATCCGGACAGGCCTCGACACCGGGGAGCTGTTTTTT.

The genes are TRBV2 and TRBJ2-1, with 8 positions matching TRBD2. CDR3 size: 14 residues. Germline values: CDR1 SNHLY, CDR2 FYNNEI. The V and J ends lost 3 bases and 8 bases, in that order; junction bases with no gene match: 6. CDR3 sequence reads: CASSEGLVVDEQFF. CDR3 DNA sequence: TGTGCCAGCAGTGAGGGACTAGTAGTCGATGAGCAGTTCTTC.

The chain uses TRBV18 and TRBJ1-1, with a tentative D call TRBD1 (5 bases). CDR3 length equals 13 residues. In germline, CDR1 is KGHSH, CDR2 LQKENI. V was shortened by 2 bases and J by 1 base, with 5 bases between the two germline ends. The CDR3 DNA follows: TGTGCCAGCTCACCAACAGGGAACACTGAAGCTTTCTTT. It is translated as CASSPTGNTEAFF.

The gene calls are TRBV5-4 and TRBJ1-4; 8 bases are a match to TRBD1. The CDR3 extends over 17 amino acids. Germline CDR1 and CDR2: SGHNT and YYREEE (reference sequence). V was clipped by 1 base and J by 0 bases; unmatched bases: 5. CDR3 sequence (DNA): TGTGCCAGCAGCTTGAGGACAGGGTTATCAACTAATGAAAAACTGTTTTTT. The encoded protein is CASSLRTGLSTNEKLFF.

This chain connects TRBV15 to TRBJ2-5; TRBD2 might be the D (5 bases). Germline lookup yields CDR1 LNHNV and CDR2 YYDKDF (reference sequence). This CDR3 has 14 amino acids. Trimming removed 2 bases at V and 5 bases at J, with 12 bases between. The CDR3 bases are TGTGCCACCAGCAGAAACCCCACGGGGGAGACCCAGTACTTC. Translated: CATSRNPTGETQYF.

DNA of the CDR3: TGTGCCAGCTCACCTGAGACAGGGGAAGGCGAGCAGTACTTC. Translation: CASSPETGEGEQYF. The rearrangement joins TRBV18 to TRBJ2-7, with 8 positions matching TRBD1. The V gene's germline CDR1 is KGHSH and CDR2 LQKENI. The CDR3 is made up of 14 amino acids. The J segment lost 6 bases and the V segment lost 3 bases, leaving 7 bases of the junction unmatched. Full variable domain (missing parts from reference TRBV18 and TRBJ2-7): NAGVMQNPRHLVRRRGQEARLRCSPMKGHSHVYWYRQLPEEGLKFMVYLQKENIIDESGMPKERFSAEFPKEGPSILRIQQVVRGDSAAYFCASSPETGEGEQYFGPGTRLTVT.

This clone showed up just a few times. The same CDR3 also results from other DNA sequences found in this sample. This chain's CDR3 is CASSLEPDYGYTF. The CDR3 DNA follows: TGTGCCAGCAGCTTGGAACCAGACTATGGCTACACCTTC. V usage is TRBV5-5 and J usage is TRBJ1-2; D is unclear. The germline V gene encodes CDR1 SGHKS and CDR2 YYEKEE (reference sequence). The CDR3 contains 13 residues. V was trimmed by 0 bases and J by 3 bases, leaving 6 bases between them.

The chain couples TRBV18 to TRBJ1-5; D perhaps matches TRBD1 (5 bases). The V and J ends lost 3 bases and 12 bases respectively, with 24 bases between them. This CDR3 is 16 amino acids long. Germline V gene lookup returns CDR1 KGHSH and CDR2 LQKENI. The CDR3 loop is CASSPSGTVGIRDQHF. CDR3 coding DNA: TGTGCCAGCTCACCGTCCGGAACGGTCGGAATCAGGGACCAGCATTTT.

In its sample, this clone is medium-sized (0.01 to 0.1%). CDR3 nucleotides: TGTGCCAGCAGCTCTGAGCGAGAGGGGGCCTACGAGCAGTACTTC. It specifies CASSSEREGAYEQYF. The V gene is TRBV7-9, the J gene TRBJ2-7; D may be TRBD1 (6 bases). The ends were cut back, 4 bases at V and 2 bases at J, with 15 bases in the middle. This CDR3 spans 15 amino acids. CDR1 and CDR2 from the germline V gene are SEHNR and FQNEAQ (reference sequence).

V and J are TRBV5-1 and TRBJ2-3; D is perhaps TRBD2 (7 bases). V was shortened by 6 bases and J by 3 bases, with 17 bases between the two germline ends. This CDR3 region has 15 residues. The germline gives CDR1 SGHRS, CDR2 YFSETQ. In nucleotides, the CDR3 is TGCGCCAGCAACACCTTCGCGGGGGCGACAGATACGCAGTATTTT. Encoded protein: CASNTFAGATDTQYF.

In the case of this clone: An end of the junction does not agree with germline; a read error may underlie this. This sample includes further DNA sequences coding for the same CDR3. V and J are TRBV4-1 and TRBJ2-5, with 9 bases fitting TRBD2. This CDR3 comprises 15 residues. CDR1 is MGHRA, CDR2 YSYEKL, per germline. CDR3 bases: TGTGCCAGCAGCCAAGATGCGGGGGGGCAAGAGACCCAGTACTTC. It encodes CASSQDAGGQETQYF.

The chain carries TRBV4-2 and TRBJ2-7; D uncertain. This CDR3 has 11 amino acids. The germline V gene has CDR1 LGHNA and CDR2 YNFKEQ. Deletions cut 0 bases from V and 12 bases from J, with 9 bases between. Here the CDR3 reads CASSQDGHVYF. As DNA, the CDR3 is TGTGCCAGCAGCCAAGACGGCCACGTGTACTTC.

The chain is built from TRBV7-9 and TRBJ1-5, with D uncertain. This CDR3 comprises 14 residues. From germline, CDR1 is SEHNR and CDR2 FQNEAQ (reference sequence). Trimming removed 0 bases at V and 0 bases at J, with 3 bases between. CDR3 residues: CASSLAGSNQPQHF. The DNA of the CDR3 is TGTGCCAGCAGCTTAGCAGGTAGCAATCAGCCCCAGCATTTT.

V usage is TRBV30 and J usage is TRBJ2-7; 9 bases match TRBD1. The germline V gene has CDR1 GTSNPN and CDR2 SVGIG (reference sequence). V shed 4 bases and J 5 bases; nucleotides not matched to a gene: 12. The CDR3 is made up of 15 amino acids. For the CDR3, the DNA is TGTGCCTGGAAGCGGCGGACAGGGGTAAAGCACGAGCAGTACTTC. Translation gives CAWKRRTGVKHEQYF.

The rearrangement links TRBV7-8 to TRBJ2-2, with TRBD2 matching over 8 bases. With V trimmed by 6 bases and J by 2 bases, 11 bases remained unmatched. CDR1 is SGHVS, CDR2 FQNEAQ, per germline. The CDR3 has 17 amino acids. CDR3 DNA sequence: TGTGCCAGCAGGGCGAGGGGAGCGGGGGAAAACACCGGGGAGCTGTTTTTT. Translating gives CASRARGAGENTGELFF. The variable domain in full, with the rest retrieved from reference TRBV7-8 and TRBJ2-2, is GAGVSQSPRYKVAKRGQDVALRCDPISGHVSLFWYQQALGQGPEFLTYFQNEAQLDKSGLPSDRFFAERPEGSVSTLKIQRTQQEDSAVYLCASRARGAGENTGELFFGEGSRLTVL.

This clone was seen a single time. The gene calls are TRBV6-4 and TRBJ2-2, with a tentative D call TRBD2 (6 bases). This CDR3 contains 15 residues. V was shortened by 3 bases and J by 2 bases, with 10 bases between the two germline ends. Germline V CDR1 and CDR2: MRHNA, SNTAGT. CDR3 in DNA: TGTGCCAGCAGTGATAGGGGACTTAACACCGGGGAGCTGTTTTTT. This gives the protein CASSDRGLNTGELFF.

The chain links TRBV5-1 to TRBJ2-1, with 10 bases that match TRBD2. Germline CDR1 is SGHRS and CDR2 is YFSETQ. J gave up 1 base and V 2 bases, and 3 bases lay outside the gene matches. CDR3 size: 16 residues. The CDR3 is CASSFLAGVSYNEQFF. The DNA of the CDR3 is TGCGCCAGCAGCTTTCTAGCGGGGGTTTCCTACAATGAGCAGTTCTTC.

V gene TRBV5-4 combines with J gene TRBJ2-5; 8 bases fit TRBD2. The J call may be faulty, since TRBJ2-7 better matches the DNA end. The CDR3 is 14 amino acids. From germline, CDR1 is SGHNT and CDR2 YYREEE (reference sequence). The CDR3: CASSPSGGSYEQYF. The CDR3 DNA sequence: TGTGCCAGCAGCCCCAGCGGGGGTTCTTACGAGCAGTACTTC.

This rearrangement joins TRBV7-6 to TRBJ2-1, with TRBD2 identical over 13 bases. The ends lost 5 bases at V and 8 bases at J; junction bases unmatched: 6. CDR3 length equals 15 residues. CDR1 and CDR2 from the germline V gene are SGHVS and FNYEAQ. The CDR3 loop is CASSTGTSGVYEQFF. The CDR3 region has the DNA TGTGCCAGCAGCACAGGGACTAGCGGGGTATATGAGCAGTTCTTC.

The chain employs TRBV11-2 and TRBJ2-5; TRBD2 agrees at 10 bases. Germline loops: CDR1 SGHAT, CDR2 FQNNGV. The ends lost 0 bases at V and 5 bases at J; junction bases unmatched: 6. CDR3 length: 16 residues. CDR3 residues: CASSLDLEAGGETQYF. The CDR3 DNA reads as TGTGCCAGCAGCTTAGATCTGGAAGCGGGGGGGGAGACCCAGTACTTC. The full variable domain, completed using reference TRBV11-2 and TRBJ2-5, is EAGVAQSPRYKIIEKRQSVAFWCNPISGHATLYWYQQILGQGPKLLIQFQNNGVVDDSQLPKDRFSAERLKGVDSTLKIQPAKLEDSAVYLCASSLDLEAGGETQYFGPGTRLLVL.

J is TRBJ1-2 and V is TRBV6-1; D gene uncertain. The germline V gene has CDR1 MNHNS and CDR2 SASEGT. V gave up 4 bases and J gave up 5 bases, with 11 bases separating them. The CDR3 covers 13 residues. This CDR3 is CASSVRLRYGYTF. In DNA form, the CDR3 reads TGTGCCAGCAGTGTGAGACTTCGATATGGCTACACCTTC.

This clone is deemed large. Other DNA sequences of this sample code for an identical CDR3. This chain uses TRBV5-5 with TRBJ2-7; possibly TRBD1 for D (5 bases). V was trimmed by 3 bases and J by 7 bases, leaving 11 bases between them. CDR3 length equals 12 residues. Germline loops: CDR1 SGHKS, CDR2 YYEKEE (reference sequence). CDR3 coding DNA: TGTGCCAGCAGCTCAGCAGGGTATGAGCAGTACTTC. It codes for CASSSAGYEQYF.

The chain carries TRBV19 and TRBJ1-1, with D tentatively TRBD1 (5 bases). This CDR3 has 16 residues. The germline V gene encodes CDR1 LNHDA and CDR2 SQIVND (reference sequence). Between the trimmed V and J ends, which lost 5 bases and 1 base, there was a span of 17 bases. Here the CDR3 DNA reads TGTGCCAGTAGTCACATTGGGACGACAAAGAACACTGAAGCTTTCTTT. Its protein is CASSHIGTTKNTEAFF.